This T cell receptor beta chain was recorded in a study of neurological immune-mediated disorders. Germline V gene lookup returns CDR1 ENHRY and CDR2 SYGVKD. The CDR3 runs to 15 residues. J was trimmed by 3 bases and V by 4 bases; bases with no gene match: 4. MiXCR was run by TCRdb on the 5' RACE reads, yielding one entry per CDR3 protein. The repertoire includes fewer than 80,000 distinct CDR3 sequences, under 5.5% of them detected once, and around 3.3% sits in the top ten. The table lists this clonotype with many counts. The antigen is undetermined. Study results and limitations: No expanded-clone CDR3 amino acid sequence recurred across subjects, suggesting private TCR-beta repertoires.

The source material was PBMCs. The sequence derives from a woman between 45 and 60 years old with multiple sclerosis. The rearrangement uses TRBV10-3 and TRBJ2-2; 8 nucleotides agree with TRBD1. The CDR3, as DNA: TGTGCCATCAGTGGGGGGACAGGCTACACCGGGGAGCTGTTTTTT. This codes for CAISGGTGYTGELFF.